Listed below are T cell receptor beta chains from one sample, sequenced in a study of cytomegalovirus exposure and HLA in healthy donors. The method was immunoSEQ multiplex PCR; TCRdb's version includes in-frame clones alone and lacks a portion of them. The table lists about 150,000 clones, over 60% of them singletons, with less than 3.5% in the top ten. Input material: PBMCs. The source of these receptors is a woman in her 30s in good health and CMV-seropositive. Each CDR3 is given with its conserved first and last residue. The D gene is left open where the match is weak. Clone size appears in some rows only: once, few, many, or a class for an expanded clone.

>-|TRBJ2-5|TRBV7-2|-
TGTGCCAGCAGCTTATGGGCAGGCCAAGAGACCCAGTACTTC
CASSLWAGQETQYF
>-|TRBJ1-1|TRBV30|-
TGTGCCTGGAGTGTAGGAAGGGGCACTGAAGCTTTCTTT
CAWSVGRGTEAFF
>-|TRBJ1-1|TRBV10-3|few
TGTGCCACACGGACAGTGAACACTGAAGCTTTCTTT
CATRTVNTEAFF
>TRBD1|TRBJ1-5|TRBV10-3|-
TGTGCCATCAGTGATGCCGGGACAGGGAATCAGCCCCAGCATTTT
CAISDAGTGNQPQHF
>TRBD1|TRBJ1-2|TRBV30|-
TGTGCCTCCGGAACAGGGGGAAGACCCTTC
CASGTGGRPF
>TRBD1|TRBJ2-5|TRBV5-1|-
TGCGCCAGCAGCTCCTGGGGACAGGGGGAGACCCAGTACTTC
CASSSWGQGETQYF
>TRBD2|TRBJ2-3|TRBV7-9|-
TGTGCCAGCAGCTTAGTTGCTAGCGGGAGGGTGAGCACGCAGTATTTT
CASSLVASGRVSTQYF
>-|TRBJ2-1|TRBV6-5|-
TGTGCCAGCAGTTACTCCAGGGACAATGAGCAGTTCTTC
CASSYSRDNEQFF
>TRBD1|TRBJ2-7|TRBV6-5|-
TGTGCCAGCAGTTACTCTACAGGGGTCGGGGACGAGCAGTACTTC
CASSYSTGVGDEQYF
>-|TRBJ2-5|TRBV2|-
TGTGCCAGCAGTCTATACCCCCAAGAGACCCAGTACTTC
CASSLYPQETQYF
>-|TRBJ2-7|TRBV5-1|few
TGCGCCAGCAGCCCCGGGGGCGAGCAGTACTTC
CASSPGGEQYF
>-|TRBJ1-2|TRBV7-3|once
TGTGCCAGCAGCTTATCCCCGCGAGGGGGCTACACCTTC
CASSLSPRGGYTF
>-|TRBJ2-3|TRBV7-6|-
TGTGCCAGCAGCACCCTGCTAGGTACGCAGTATTTT
CASSTLLGTQYF
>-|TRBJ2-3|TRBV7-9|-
TGTGCCAGCAGCTTGGGCCGCGGAGGAGGGAATACGCAGTATTTT
CASSLGRGGGNTQYF
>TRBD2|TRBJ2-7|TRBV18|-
TGTGCCAGCTCCTCTAGCGGTGGCTCCTACGAGCAGTACTTC
CASSSSGGSYEQYF
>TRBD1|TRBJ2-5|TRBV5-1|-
TGCGCCAGCAGCTTGCGGGACAGGGAGCGGGAGACCCAGTACTTC
CASSLRDRERETQYF
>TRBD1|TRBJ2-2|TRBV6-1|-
TGTGCCAGCAGTGAACTACAGGGGGGCACCGGGGAGCTGTTTTTT
CASSELQGGTGELFF
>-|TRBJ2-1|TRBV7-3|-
TGTGCCAGCAGCCCGGGGTCCTACAATGAGCAGTTCTTC
CASSPGSYNEQFF
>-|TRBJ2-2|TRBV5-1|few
TGCGCCAGCAGCTTGGCGCATGAGGTCACCGGGGAGCTGTTTTTT
CASSLAHEVTGELFF
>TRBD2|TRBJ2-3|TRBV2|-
TGTGCCAGCAGTGCCTGGACTAGGTATAGCACAGATACGCAGTATTTT
CASSAWTRYSTDTQYF
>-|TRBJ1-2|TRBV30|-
TGTGCCTGGGAGAATCGTGGAGCCCTCTATGGCTACACCTTC
CAWENRGALYGYTF
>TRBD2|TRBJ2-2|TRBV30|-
TGTGCCTGGAGTGGCGGGAGAGGCGGGGAGCTGTTTTTT
CAWSGGRGGELFF
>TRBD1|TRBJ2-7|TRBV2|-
TGTGCCAGCAGTAAGGGACAGGGGGCGCGAGAGCAGTACTTC
CASSKGQGAREQYF
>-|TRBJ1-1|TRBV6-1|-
TGTGCCAGCAGTGAAAATAGAGGGTGGTCTGAGGCTTTCTTT
CASSENRGWSEAFF
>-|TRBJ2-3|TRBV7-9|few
TGTGCCAGCAGCCCCTATTTAGTCCATAGCGGAGATACGCAGTATTTT
CASSPYLVHSGDTQYF
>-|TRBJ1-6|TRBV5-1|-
TGCGCCAGCAGCTTGGTGGGTAACGGACTGAATTCACCCCTCCACTTT
CASSLVGNGLNSPLHF
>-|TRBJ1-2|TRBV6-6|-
TGTGCCAGCAGCACGGGGACTACTGGGAATGGCTACACCTTC
CASSTGTTGNGYTF
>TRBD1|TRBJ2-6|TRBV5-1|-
TGCGCCAGCAGCGTGACAGGGGCCGCGGGGGCCAACGTCCTGACTTTC
CASSVTGAAGANVLTF
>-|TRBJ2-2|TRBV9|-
TGTGCCAGCAGCGTAGCGGCCGGGGAGCTGTTTTTT
CASSVAAGELFF
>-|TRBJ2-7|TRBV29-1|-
TGCAGCGTTCGTGTGGTTGAAGATGGGGGCGACGAGCAGTACTTC
CSVRVVEDGGDEQYF
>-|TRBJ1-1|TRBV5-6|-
TGTGCCAGCAGCTTGTCTTGGGGAGCGGGGGACACTGAAGCTTTCTTT
CASSLSWGAGDTEAFF
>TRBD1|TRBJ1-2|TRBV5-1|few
TGCGCCAGCAGCTTGGATACGGGACAGGGGGCTGGAGGCTACACCTTC
CASSLDTGQGAGGYTF
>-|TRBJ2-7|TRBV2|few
TGTGCCAGTAAACTCTCAACGGGTTACGAGCAGTACTTC
CASKLSTGYEQYF
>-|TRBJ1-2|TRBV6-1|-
TGTGCCAGCAGTGAAGTCCCAGACTCTTACTACACCTTC
CASSEVPDSYYTF
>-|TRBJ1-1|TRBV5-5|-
TGTGCCAGCAGCTTGGCTTTGAACACTGAAGCTTTCTTT
CASSLALNTEAFF
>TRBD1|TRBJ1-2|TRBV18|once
TGTGCCAGCTCACCCCAAGACAGGGGCGGCTACACCTTC
CASSPQDRGGYTF
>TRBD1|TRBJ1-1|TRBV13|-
TGTGCCAGCAGCTTAGTAGGGGGCGGGGTCCGAGCTTTCTTT
CASSLVGGGVRAFF
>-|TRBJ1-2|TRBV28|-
TGTGCCAGCAGTTTACATCACAGGGATGGCTACACCTTC
CASSLHHRDGYTF
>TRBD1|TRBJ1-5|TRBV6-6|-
TGTGCCAGCAGCCCACGCACGACAGGGGGGGACCAGCCCCAGCATTTT
CASSPRTTGGDQPQHF
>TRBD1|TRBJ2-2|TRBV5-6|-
TGTGCCAGCAGCTTTAGGACAGGACTTAGCACCGGGGAGCTGTTTTTT
CASSFRTGLSTGELFF
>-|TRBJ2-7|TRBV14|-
TGTGCCAGCAGCCAGCAGTTCTACGAGCAGTACTTC
CASSQQFYEQYF
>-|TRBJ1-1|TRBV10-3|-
TGTGCCATCAGTGAGGGCGAGGGATACACTGAAGCTTTCTTT
CAISEGEGYTEAFF
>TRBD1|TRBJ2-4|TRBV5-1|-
TGCGCCAGCAGGACAGGGAGTAGGGGCATTCAGTACTTC
CASRTGSRGIQYF
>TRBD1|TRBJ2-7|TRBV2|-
TGTGCCAGCAGGCCCGACCTGACAGGGTCGGGGGAGCAGTACTTC
CASRPDLTGSGEQYF
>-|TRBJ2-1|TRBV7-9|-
TGTGCCAGCAGCCCGGGACTCGACACGGGCAATGAGCAGTTCTTC
CASSPGLDTGNEQFF
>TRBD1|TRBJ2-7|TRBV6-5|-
TGTGCCAGCAGTTATTCGGGACAGGGCCCCTACGAGCAGTACTTC
CASSYSGQGPYEQYF
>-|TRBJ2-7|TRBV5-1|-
TGCGCCAGCAGCTTACCCAGGAACTCCTACGAGCAGTACTTC
CASSLPRNSYEQYF
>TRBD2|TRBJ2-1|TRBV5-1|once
TGCGCCAGCAGACCGGCCGGGACTAGATACAATGAGCAGTTCTTC
CASRPAGTRYNEQFF
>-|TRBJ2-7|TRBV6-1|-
TGTGCCAGCAGCTTAAGCGGGTTTAGCTCCTACGAGCAGTACTTC
CASSLSGFSSYEQYF
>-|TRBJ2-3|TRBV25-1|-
TGTGCCAGCCCCTATGGACAGACCACAGATACGCAGTATTTT
CASPYGQTTDTQYF
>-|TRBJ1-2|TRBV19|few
TGTGCCAGTAGTACGGCAGGTCCTAACTATGGCTACACCTTC
CASSTAGPNYGYTF
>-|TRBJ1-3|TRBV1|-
TGCACCAGCAGCCAAGGGTCCGCAGGGACTGGAAACACCATATATTTT
CTSSQGSAGTGNTIYF
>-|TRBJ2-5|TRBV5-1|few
TGCGCCAGCAGCCCACAGTCCCAAGAGACCCAGTACTTC
CASSPQSQETQYF
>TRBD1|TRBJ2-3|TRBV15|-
TGTGCCACCACCCGACAGGGGCCCTCCTGGGATACGCAGTATTTT
CATTRQGPSWDTQYF
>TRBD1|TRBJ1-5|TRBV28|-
TGTGCCAGCACCCCCCTCAGGGGGACGGGTAATCAGCCCCAGCATTTT
CASTPLRGTGNQPQHF